A selection of T cell receptor beta chains follows, all from one sample in a study of Ad26.COV2.S vaccination and SARS-CoV-2 variants. The method was immunoSEQ multiplex PCR; TCRdb's version includes in-frame clones alone and lacks a portion of them. The data hold over 350,000 clones, with approximately 91% observed a single time. The material sequenced was peripheral blood, taken in a trial of Ad26.COV2.S vaccine versus placebo. The receptors stem from a person between 18 and 59 years old who received the Ad26.COV2.S COVID-19 vaccine or a placebo. The CDR3 runs from the conserved cysteine through the conserved F or W. A D gene is named only where the DNA matches it firmly. Clone size is stated in some rows and not others, as once, few, many or a class when expanded.

d_call: .; j_call: TRBJ1-2; v_call: TRBV5-5; cdr3_length: 15; clone_size: .; cdr3_aa: CASSLVSGGGYGYTF; cdr3_nt: TGTGCCAGCAGCTTGGTATCGGGGGGCGGCTATGGCTACACCTTC
d_call: .; j_call: TRBJ1-1; v_call: TRBV24-1; cdr3_length: 12; clone_size: .; cdr3_aa: CATSDSAGAAFF; cdr3_nt: TGTGCCACCAGTGATTCGGCAGGTGCAGCTTTCTTT
d_call: .; j_call: TRBJ1-5; v_call: TRBV18; cdr3_length: 15; clone_size: .; cdr3_aa: CASSPPSGAGQPQHF; cdr3_nt: TGTGCCAGCTCACCACCATCAGGGGCCGGTCAGCCCCAGCATTTT
d_call: TRBD2; j_call: TRBJ2-2; v_call: TRBV19; cdr3_length: 18; clone_size: .; cdr3_aa: CASSMGQGTSGYTGELFF; cdr3_nt: TGTGCCAGTAGTATGGGACAGGGGACTAGCGGGTACACCGGGGAGCTGTTTTTT
d_call: .; j_call: TRBJ1-5; v_call: TRBV12-3/TRBV12-4; cdr3_length: 12; clone_size: few; cdr3_aa: CASRSLDQPQHF; cdr3_nt: TGTGCCAGCAGATCACTTGATCAACCCCAGCATTTT
d_call: .; j_call: TRBJ1-2; v_call: TRBV5-5; cdr3_length: 15; clone_size: .; cdr3_aa: CASSVISFVGDDYTF; cdr3_nt: TGTGCCAGCAGCGTTATCTCCTTCGTGGGCGACGACTACACCTTC
d_call: .; j_call: TRBJ2-3; v_call: TRBV6-5; cdr3_length: 12; clone_size: .; cdr3_aa: CASLYGADTQYF; cdr3_nt: TGTGCCAGCCTCTACGGGGCAGATACGCAGTATTTT
d_call: .; j_call: TRBJ1-1; v_call: TRBV4-1; cdr3_length: 13; clone_size: .; cdr3_aa: CASSQEQGIRAFF; cdr3_nt: TGCGCCAGCAGCCAAGAGCAGGGAATTAGAGCTTTCTTT
d_call: TRBD1; j_call: TRBJ1-1; v_call: TRBV4-1; cdr3_length: 19; clone_size: .; cdr3_aa: CASSLPPTGQGKLSTEAFF; cdr3_nt: TGCGCCAGCAGCCTTCCGCCGACGGGACAGGGAAAATTAAGCACTGAAGCTTTCTTT
d_call: .; j_call: TRBJ1-4; v_call: TRBV2; cdr3_length: 13; clone_size: .; cdr3_aa: CASSGEEGVELFF; cdr3_nt: TGTGCCAGCAGTGGAGAGGAGGGGGTGGAACTGTTTTTT
d_call: .; j_call: TRBJ1-1; v_call: TRBV7-9; cdr3_length: 12; clone_size: .; cdr3_aa: CASSMGNTEAFF; cdr3_nt: TGTGCCAGCAGCATGGGGAACACTGAAGCTTTCTTT
d_call: .; j_call: TRBJ2-7; v_call: TRBV6-2/TRBV6-3; cdr3_length: 15; clone_size: .; cdr3_aa: CASSYSDMFSYEQYF; cdr3_nt: TGTGCCAGCAGTTACTCGGACATGTTCTCCTACGAGCAGTACTTC
d_call: TRBD2; j_call: TRBJ2-5; v_call: TRBV5-1; cdr3_length: 17; clone_size: .; cdr3_aa: CASSLGTSGGYQETQYF; cdr3_nt: TGCGCCAGCAGCTTGGGGACTAGCGGGGGGTACCAAGAGACCCAGTACTTC